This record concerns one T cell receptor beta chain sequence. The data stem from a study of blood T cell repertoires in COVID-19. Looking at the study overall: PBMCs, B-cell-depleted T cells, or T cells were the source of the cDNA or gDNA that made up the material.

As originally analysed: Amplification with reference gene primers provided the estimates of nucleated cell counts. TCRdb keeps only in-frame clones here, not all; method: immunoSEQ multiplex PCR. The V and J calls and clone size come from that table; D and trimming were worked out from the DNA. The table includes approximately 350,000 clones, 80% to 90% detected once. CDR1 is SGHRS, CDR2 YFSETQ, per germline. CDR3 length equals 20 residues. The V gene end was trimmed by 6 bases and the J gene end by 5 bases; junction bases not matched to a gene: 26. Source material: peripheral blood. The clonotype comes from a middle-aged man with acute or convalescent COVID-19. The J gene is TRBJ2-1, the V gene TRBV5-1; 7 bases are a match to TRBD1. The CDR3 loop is CASTSTGAGSVRVLHNEQFF. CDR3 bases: TGCGCCAGCACCTCTACAGGGGCAGGGTCCGTAAGGGTTCTTCACAATGAGCAGTTCTTC.